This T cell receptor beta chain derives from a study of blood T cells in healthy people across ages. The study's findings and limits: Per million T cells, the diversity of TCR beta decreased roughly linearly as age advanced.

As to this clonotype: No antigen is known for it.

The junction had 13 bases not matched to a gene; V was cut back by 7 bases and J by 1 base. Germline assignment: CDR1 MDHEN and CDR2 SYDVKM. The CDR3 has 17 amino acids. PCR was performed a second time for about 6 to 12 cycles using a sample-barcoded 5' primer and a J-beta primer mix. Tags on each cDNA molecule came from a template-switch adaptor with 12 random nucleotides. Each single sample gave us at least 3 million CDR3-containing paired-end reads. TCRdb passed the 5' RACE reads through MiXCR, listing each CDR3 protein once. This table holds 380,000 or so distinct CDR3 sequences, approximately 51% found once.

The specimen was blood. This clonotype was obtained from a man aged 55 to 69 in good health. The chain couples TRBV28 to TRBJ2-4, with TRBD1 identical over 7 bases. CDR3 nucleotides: TGTGCCAGCATCTCTAACCCGACAGGGCCGGCCAAAAACATTCAGTACTTC. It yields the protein CASISNPTGPAKNIQYF.